The rows below give T cell receptor beta chains drawn from one sample of a study of blood T cell repertoires in COVID-19. Produced via immunoSEQ multiplex PCR; TCRdb's table is partial and in-frame only. Among 400,000 or so clones listed, more than 75% were seen once. Input material: peripheral blood. The receptors were gathered from a human donor in a cohort sampled during active COVID-19. Both conserved end residues are part of each CDR3. The D gene is left open where the match is weak. Clone size appears in some rows only: once, few, many, or a class for an expanded clone.

NA	TRBV4-1	TRBJ2-1	TRBD1	15	CASSQVQTGGNEQFF	TGCGCCAGCAGCCAGGTCCAGACAGGGGGCAATGAGCAGTTCTTC
NA	TRBV5-1	TRBJ2-7	TRBD2	16	CASSLFLLAPTYEQYF	TGCGCCAGCAGCTTGTTCCTACTAGCGCCTACCTACGAGCAGTACTTC
NA	TRBV5-1	TRBJ2-5	NA	16	CASSWTYTGSGETQYF	TGCGCCAGCAGCTGGACCTACACGGGAAGCGGAGAGACCCAGTACTTC
NA	TRBV5-1	TRBJ2-5	NA	15	CASSPAPGDQETQYF	TGCGCCAGCAGCCCAGCCCCAGGGGACCAAGAGACCCAGTACTTC
NA	TRBV6-5	TRBJ1-2	NA	13	CASSYAGNYGYTF	TGTGCCAGCAGTTACGCGGGTAACTATGGCTACACCTTC
NA	TRBV19	TRBJ2-5	TRBD2	16	CASSIWATSGAKTQYF	TGTGCCAGTAGTATATGGGCGACTAGCGGGGCTAAGACCCAGTACTTC
NA	TRBV13	TRBJ2-7	TRBD1	15	CASSETQGVSYEQYF	TGTGCCAGCAGCGAAACGCAGGGGGTATCCTACGAGCAGTACTTC
NA	TRBV11-2	TRBJ2-2	TRBD1	17	CASSSRQGSVNTGELFF	TGTGCCAGCAGCTCCAGACAGGGTTCAGTTAACACCGGGGAGCTGTTTTTT
NA	TRBV15	TRBJ1-4	TRBD1	15	CATSSLTGDNEKLFF	TGTGCCACCAGCAGCCTCACAGGGGATAATGAAAAACTGTTTTTT
NA	TRBV19	TRBJ1-2	TRBD1	16	CASSGNRGQAFDGYTF	TGTGCCAGTAGTGGAAACAGGGGACAGGCATTCGATGGCTACACCTTC
NA	TRBV3-1/TRBV3-2	TRBJ1-1	TRBD1	18	CASSQGKWTGPEGTEAFF	TGTGCCAGCAGCCAAGGGAAATGGACAGGACCGGAGGGCACTGAAGCTTTCTTT
NA	TRBV3-1/TRBV3-2	TRBJ1-1	NA	15	CASSHGLEGNTEAFF	TGTGCCAGCAGCCACGGACTCGAGGGGAACACTGAAGCTTTCTTT
NA	TRBV4-2	TRBJ1-2	NA	15	CASSHLGGGSGGYTF	TGTGCCAGCAGCCACCTAGGGGGGGGGAGTGGTGGCTACACCTTC
NA	TRBV9	TRBJ2-3	NA	15	CASSVDWTGRDTQYF	TGTGCCAGCAGCGTAGATTGGACTGGGAGGGATACGCAGTATTTT
NA	TRBV30	TRBJ1-5	NA	13	CAWSSGSRQPQHF	TGTGCCTGGAGTTCAGGGTCTCGTCAGCCCCAGCATTTT
NA	TRBV4-1	TRBJ1-1	NA	14	CASSLELDRPEAFF	TGCGCCAGCAGCCTAGAGCTAGACAGGCCTGAAGCTTTCTTT
once	TRBV7-2	TRBJ2-3	TRBD1	14	CASSLQGDTDTQYF	TGTGCCAGCAGCTTACAGGGGGACACAGATACGCAGTATTTT
NA	TRBV3-1/TRBV3-2	TRBJ1-1	NA	17	CASSQDIGSDLNTEAFF	TGTGCCAGCAGCCAAGATATAGGCAGTGACTTGAACACTGAAGCTTTCTTT
few	TRBV2	TRBJ1-6	NA	13	CATLLNSNSPLHF	TGTGCCACTCTACTCAACTCAAATTCACCCCTCCACTTT
NA	TRBV7-9	TRBJ2-7	NA	13	CASSLGFRDEQYF	TGTGCCAGCAGCTTAGGATTCCGGGACGAGCAGTACTTC
NA	TRBV2	TRBJ2-7	NA	14	CASSYGQYSYEQYF	TGTGCCAGCAGTTATGGACAGTACTCCTACGAGCAGTACTTC
once	TRBV21-1	TRBJ1-3	NA	16	CASSQHPQGRRDTIYF	TGTGCCAGCAGCCAACACCCACAGGGGCGGCGTGACACCATATATTTT
NA	TRBV29-1	TRBJ1-3	TRBD1	15	CSVTLTGGAGNTIYF	TGCAGCGTGACCCTAACAGGGGGCGCCGGAAACACCATATATTTT
NA	TRBV11-1	TRBJ2-2	NA	16	CASSLAAGANTGELFF	TGTGCCAGCAGCTTAGCGGCGGGCGCGAACACCGGGGAGCTGTTTTTT
NA	TRBV2	TRBJ2-1	NA	16	CASSEAKGLVGNEQFF	TGTGCCAGCAGTGAGGCCAAGGGGCTAGTTGGAAATGAGCAGTTCTTC
NA	TRBV6-2/TRBV6-3	TRBJ1-1	NA	15	CASSSPGQEDTEAFF	TGTGCCAGCAGTAGCCCAGGACAAGAAGACACTGAAGCTTTCTTT
NA	TRBV5-4	TRBJ2-7	TRBD1	16	CASSLGGTGEIFEQYF	TGTGCCAGCAGCTTAGGGGGGACAGGGGAAATTTTCGAGCAGTACTTC
NA	TRBV28	TRBJ2-4	TRBD2	16	CASSFPSGGAKNIQYF	TGTGCCAGCAGTTTCCCCTCGGGGGGAGCCAAAAACATTCAGTACTTC
NA	TRBV3-1/TRBV3-2	TRBJ2-1	NA	16	CASSQVWGRKDNEQFF	TGTGCCAGCAGCCAAGTGTGGGGGCGGAAAGACAATGAGCAGTTCTTC
NA	TRBV10-3	TRBJ2-7	NA	17	CAISESNAAAGSYEQYF	TGTGCCATCAGTGAGTCGAACGCGGCGGCGGGGTCCTACGAGCAGTACTTC
NA	TRBV2	TRBJ1-6	TRBD1	17	CARTGEGGSSYNSPLHF	TGTGCCAGAACAGGGGAAGGGGGCAGCTCCTATAATTCACCCCTCCACTTT
NA	TRBV25-1	TRBJ2-5	TRBD1	15	CASITSDRVGETQYF	TGTGCCAGCATTACGAGTGACAGGGTGGGGGAGACCCAGTACTTC
NA	TRBV30	TRBJ1-5	TRBD1	18	CAWSVFSPGQALNQPQHF	TGTGCCTGGAGTGTCTTTAGTCCCGGACAGGCCTTAAATCAGCCCCAGCATTTT
NA	TRBV9	TRBJ2-3	TRBD2	16	CASSPKLAGPTDTQYF	TGTGCCAGCAGCCCTAAACTAGCGGGGCCCACAGATACGCAGTATTTT
NA	TRBV11-1	TRBJ1-1	TRBD1	16	CASSSRRTGVDTEAFF	TGTGCCAGCAGCTCGAGGAGGACAGGGGTGGACACTGAAGCTTTCTTT
few	TRBV19	TRBJ1-4	TRBD1	17	CASSSPATGGLNEKLFF	TGTGCCAGTAGTTCCCCCGCCACAGGGGGTCTGAATGAAAAACTGTTTTTT
NA	TRBV28	TRBJ2-5	TRBD2	17	CASSPDHGLAVQETQYF	TGTGCCAGCAGTCCCGACCACGGACTAGCAGTACAAGAGACCCAGTACTTC
NA	TRBV5-5	TRBJ1-1	NA	14	CASSLLFLGAEAFF	TGTGCCAGCAGCTTGCTTTTCTTGGGGGCAGAAGCTTTCTTT
NA	TRBV19	TRBJ1-2	TRBD1	13	CASSMDRGYGYTF	TGTGCCAGTAGTATGGACAGGGGCTATGGCTACACCTTC
NA	TRBV9	TRBJ2-3	NA	15	CASSVGGLSTDTQYF	TGTGCCAGCAGCGTAGGCGGGCTTTCCACAGATACGCAGTATTTT